Given below is one TCR beta chain in context. Antigen specificity is unknown. This record comes from a study of OX40 agonist ivuxolimab in advanced cancers. Overall study context: Three patients, one with hepatocellular carcinoma and two with cutaneous melanoma, achieved partial responses. Study-wide findings and caveats: On average, CD8+ T cells had more expanded clones than CD4+. Certain nonresponders likewise exhibited a low normalized T-cell clonal expansion.

The CDR3 length is 16 residues. V gave up 2 bases and J gave up 11 bases; unmatched junction bases: 17. The V gene's germline CDR1 is MGHRA and CDR2 YSYEKL. The method was immunoSEQ multiplex PCR; TCRdb's version includes in-frame clones alone and lacks a portion of them. The data contain about 62,000 clones, 85% of them seen just once; the ten biggest clones take up 3% to 4%. V gene TRBV4-1 combines with J gene TRBJ1-1, with 7 nucleotides matching TRBD1. This clonotype originated in an adult with an advanced solid tumor such as melanoma, head and neck, liver or kidney cancer. The starting material was CD4+ or CD8+ T cells sorted from blood, obtained in a trial of the OX40 agonist ivuxolimab. CDR3 region: CASSQTATGDRGMAFF. The CDR3 DNA is TGCGCCAGCAGCCAAACAGCAACAGGGGATCGGGGGATGGCTTTCTTT.